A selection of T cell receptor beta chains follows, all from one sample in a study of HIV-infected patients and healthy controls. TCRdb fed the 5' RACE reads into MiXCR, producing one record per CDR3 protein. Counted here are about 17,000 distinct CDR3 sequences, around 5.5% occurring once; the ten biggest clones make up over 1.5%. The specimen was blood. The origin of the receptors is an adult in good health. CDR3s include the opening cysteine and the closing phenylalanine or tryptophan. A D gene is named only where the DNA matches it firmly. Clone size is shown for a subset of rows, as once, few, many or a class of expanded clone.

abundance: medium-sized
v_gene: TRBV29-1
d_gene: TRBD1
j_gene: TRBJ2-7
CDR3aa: CSAWTGGYEQYF
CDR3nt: TGCAGCGCATGGACAGGGGGCTACGAGCAGTACTTC

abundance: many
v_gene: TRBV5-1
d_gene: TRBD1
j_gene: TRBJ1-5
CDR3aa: CASSRGDSGNQPQHF
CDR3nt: TGCGCCAGCAGCAGGGGGGACAGTGGCAATCAGCCCCAGCATTTT

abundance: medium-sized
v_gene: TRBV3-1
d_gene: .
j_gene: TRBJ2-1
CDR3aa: CASSQRSEAYNEQFF
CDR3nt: TGTGCCAGCAGCCAACGGAGTGAAGCCTACAATGAGCAGTTCTTC

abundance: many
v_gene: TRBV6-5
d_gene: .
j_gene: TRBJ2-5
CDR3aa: CASSPLGRQETQYF
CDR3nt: TGTGCCAGCAGTCCTCTGGGGCGCCAAGAGACCCAGTACTTC

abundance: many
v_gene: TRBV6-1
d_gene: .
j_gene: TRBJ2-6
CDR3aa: CASSEAIRTTGANVLTF
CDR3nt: TGTGCCAGCAGTGAAGCTATTCGGACTACTGGGGCCAACGTCCTGACTTTC

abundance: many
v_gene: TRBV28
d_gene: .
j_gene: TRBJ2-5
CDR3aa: CASQITEETQYF
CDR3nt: TGTGCCAGCCAGATAACAGAAGAGACCCAGTACTTC

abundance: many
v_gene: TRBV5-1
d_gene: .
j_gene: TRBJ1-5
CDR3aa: CASSSVGGDQPQHF
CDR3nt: TGCGCCAGCAGCTCCGTGGGGGGGGATCAGCCCCAGCATTTT

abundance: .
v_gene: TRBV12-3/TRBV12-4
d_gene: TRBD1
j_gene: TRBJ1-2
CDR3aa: CASSFPSGTGGSYGYTF
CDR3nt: TGTGCCAGCAGTTTCCCGTCCGGGACAGGGGGCAGCTATGGCTACACCTTC

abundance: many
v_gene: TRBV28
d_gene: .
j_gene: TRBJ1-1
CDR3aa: CASPEGEGPLNTEAFF
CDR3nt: TGTGCCAGCCCGGAGGGGGAGGGCCCCTTGAACACTGAAGCTTTCTTT

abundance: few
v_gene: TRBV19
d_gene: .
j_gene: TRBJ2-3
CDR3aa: CALGGENTDTQYF
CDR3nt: TGTGCCTTGGGCGGAGAAAACACAGATACGCAGTATTTT

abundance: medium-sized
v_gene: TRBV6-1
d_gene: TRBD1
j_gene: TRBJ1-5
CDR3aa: CASSEAEGAGQPQHF
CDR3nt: TGTGCCAGCAGTGAAGCGGAGGGGGCCGGTCAGCCCCAGCATTTT

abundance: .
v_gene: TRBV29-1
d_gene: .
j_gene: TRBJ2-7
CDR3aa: CSVVHAPSYEQYF
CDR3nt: TGCAGCGTTGTCCACGCACCCTCCTACGAGCAGTACTTC

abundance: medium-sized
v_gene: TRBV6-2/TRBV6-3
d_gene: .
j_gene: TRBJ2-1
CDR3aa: CASSSGLARSYLYNEQFF
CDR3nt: TGTGCCAGCAGTTCCGGTCTAGCGAGATCCTACCTATACAATGAGCAGTTCTTC

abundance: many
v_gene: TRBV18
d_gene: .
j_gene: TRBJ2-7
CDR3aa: CASSPGVPGAEQYF
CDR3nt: TGTGCCAGCTCACCGGGCGTGCCGGGGGCCGAGCAGTACTTC

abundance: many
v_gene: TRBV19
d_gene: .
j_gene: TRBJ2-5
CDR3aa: CASSIELDQETQYF
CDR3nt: TGTGCCAGTAGTATAGAGTTGGACCAAGAGACCCAGTACTTC

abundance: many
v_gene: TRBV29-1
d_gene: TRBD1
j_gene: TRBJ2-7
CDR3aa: CSVSGTGIYEQYF
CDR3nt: TGCAGCGTTTCCGGGACAGGGATATACGAGCAGTACTTC

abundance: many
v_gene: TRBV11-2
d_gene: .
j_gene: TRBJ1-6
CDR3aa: CASSLDPNSPLHF
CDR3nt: TGTGCCAGCAGCTTGGACCCTAATTCACCCCTCCACTTT

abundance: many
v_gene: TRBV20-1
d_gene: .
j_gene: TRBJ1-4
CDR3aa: CSARGGQLPEKLFF
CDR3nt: TGCAGTGCTAGAGGTGGCCAACTGCCTGAAAAACTGTTTTTT

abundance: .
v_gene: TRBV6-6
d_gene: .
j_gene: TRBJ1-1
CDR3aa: CASSHNRDGTEAFF
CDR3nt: TGTGCCAGCAGCCATAACAGGGACGGCACTGAAGCTTTCTTT

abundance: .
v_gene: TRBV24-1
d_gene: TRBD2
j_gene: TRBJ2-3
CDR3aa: CATSDFPSGGTDTQYF
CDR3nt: TGTGCCACCAGTGATTTTCCCAGCGGGGGAACAGATACGCAGTATTTT

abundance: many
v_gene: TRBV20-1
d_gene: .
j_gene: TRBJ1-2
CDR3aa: CSARDLLGHGYTF
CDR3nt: TGCAGTGCTAGAGATTTACTGGGGCATGGCTACACCTTC

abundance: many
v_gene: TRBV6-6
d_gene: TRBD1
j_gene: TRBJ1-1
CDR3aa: CASSYDRGDTEAFF
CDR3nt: TGTGCCAGCAGTTACGACAGGGGGGACACTGAAGCTTTCTTT